This paragraph reports one T cell receptor (beta chain). As yet, its antigen is unknown. This sample is drawn from a study of TIL therapy for anti-PD-1-resistant metastatic lung cancer. Points from the study as a whole: Patients were highly selected, enriched for treatment-naive, never-smoker and oncogene-addicted cases.

The immunoSEQ assay was v3. The data were produced by immunoSEQ multiplex PCR, yet TCRdb's version contains in-frame clones alone and is incomplete. The table has approximately 17,000 clones, about 80% seen once; the top ten hold 7% to 9%. Germline lookup yields CDR1 SQVTM and CDR2 ANQGSEA. CDR3 length equals 14 residues. V lost 5 bases and J lost 2, with 13 bases in between. The time point here: pre-treatment sample, taken before nivolumab and TIL therapy. Material: blood, obtained at baseline. The rearrangement joins TRBV29-1 to TRBJ2-1, with a possible D match to TRBD2 (6 bases). The TCR was taken from a person aged 25-79 years with non-small cell lung cancer. The CDR3 protein is CSVKNSGPYNEQFF. Here the CDR3 DNA reads TGCAGCGTTAAAAATAGCGGTCCCTACAATGAGCAGTTCTTC.